This TCR beta chain was captured by sequencing in a study of blood T cell repertoires in COVID-19. Study as a whole: Spain, Italy and the United States supplied samples that represented acute and convalescent COVID-19.

In the authors' methods: Reference gene primer amplification gave estimated nucleated cell counts. Assay: immunoSEQ multiplex PCR; the TCRdb copy retains only in-frame clones and omits some. V, J and clone size reflect that table, while D and trimming were determined from the DNA. The table records roughly 81,000 clones, approximately 86% of them present only once. With regard to this clone: Other DNA sequences within the sample encode an identical CDR3.

The clonotype comes from a woman at least 80 years old with COVID-19, enrolled during active disease. The sequenced sample was peripheral blood.

The CDR3 nucleotides read TGTGCCAGCAGCCTTCGGGGGGGGAACACCGGGGAGCTGTTTTTT. Protein: CASSLRGGNTGELFF. V usage is TRBV5-4 and J usage is TRBJ2-2, with 8 bases that match TRBD2. The CDR3 contains 15 residues. Trimming took 4 bases from V and 1 from J; bases not matched to a gene: 3. Germline loops: CDR1 SGHNT, CDR2 YYREEE (reference sequence).